This TCR beta chain was captured by sequencing in a study of OX40 agonist ivuxolimab in advanced cancers. Looking at the study overall: The dose-escalation group included hepatocellular carcinoma, melanoma, renal cell carcinoma and head and neck cancer.

This clone was counted a single time. The assay was immunoSEQ multiplex PCR, and TCRdb's table has in-frame clones only and misses some. This table holds tens of thousands of clones, more than 80% found once. This clonotype was obtained from an adult with an advanced solid tumor such as melanoma, head and neck, liver or kidney cancer. This specimen consisted of CD4+ or CD8+ T cells sorted from blood, obtained in a trial of the OX40 agonist ivuxolimab.

Here the CDR3 reads CASSLWRGSTDTQYF. The CDR3 nucleotides read TGTGCCAGCAGCTTGTGGAGGGGCAGCACAGATACGCAGTATTTT. The chain is built from TRBV7-2 and TRBJ2-3; D is perhaps TRBD2 (6 bases). The CDR3 has 15 residues. Looked up from germline, CDR1 is SGHTA and CDR2 is FQGNSA. V lost 3 bases to trimming and J lost 0 bases, with 10 bases between them. Full variable domain (remainder filled in from reference TRBV7-2 and TRBJ2-3): GAGVSQSPSNKVTEKGKDVELRCDPISGHTALYWYRQSLGQGLEFLIYFQGNSAPDKSGLPSDRFSAERTGGSVSTLTIQRTQQEDSAVYLCASSLWRGSTDTQYFGPGTRLTVL.